A single TCR beta chain is shown here with its context. What it binds is unknown. The data derive from a study of OX40 agonist ivuxolimab in advanced cancers. General study results and limits: Researchers report that CD8+ T cells had, on average, more expanded clones than CD4+. Among some nonresponders, normalized T-cell clonal expansion was also low.

Some clones are missing from TCRdb's copy, which holds only in-frame ones; the method was immunoSEQ multiplex PCR. The table includes over 50,000 clones, about nine tenths detected once. Germline V CDR1 and CDR2: MGHDK, SYGVNS. The CDR3 is 14 amino acids. V lost 3 bases and J 8 bases, leaving 16 bases between the germline ends. The chain uses TRBV25-1 and TRBJ1-2; D is perhaps TRBD1 (6 bases). This TCR derives from an adult with an advanced solid tumor such as melanoma, head and neck, liver or kidney cancer. Sequenced material: CD4+ or CD8+ T cells sorted from blood, taken in a trial of the OX40 agonist ivuxolimab. CDR3 DNA sequence: TGTGCCAGCAGTGAGGGGGCGGGGAGGGACGGCTACACCTTC. The encoded protein is CASSEGAGRDGYTF.